The 18 T cell receptor beta chains below were found in one sample sequenced in a study of cytomegalovirus exposure and HLA in healthy donors. The PCR ran on 60 Vbeta and 13 Jbeta primers. The protocol was immunoSEQ multiplex PCR, while the TCRdb copy is restricted to in-frame clones and leaves out a portion. The table includes about 160,000 clones, roughly 81% detected once. Material for sequencing was PBMCs. These receptors all come from a woman between 45 and 60 years old in good health and CMV-seronegative.

This clone has only a few counts. The CDR3 nucleotides read TGTGCCAGCTCATCCGGGACAGGTGATGAAGCTTTCTTT. It specifies CASSSGTGDEAFF. The chain carries TRBV18 and TRBJ1-1; 8 bases line up with TRBD1. The CDR3 spans 13 residues. The V gene's germline CDR1 is KGHSH and CDR2 LQKENI. J lost 7 bases, V lost 5 bases, and 6 bases had no gene match.

In its sample, this clone was seen a few times. The chain combines TRBV9 with TRBJ2-2; 10 bases map to TRBD2. Germline V lookup: CDR1 SGDLS, CDR2 YYNGEE. The length of the CDR3 is 17 residues. Trimming at V came to 4 bases and at J to 4 bases, leaving 10 bases not matched to a gene. The CDR3 loop is CASSLRTSGIGTGELFF. CDR3 bases: TGTGCCAGCAGCCTCCGCACTAGCGGGATAGGCACCGGGGAGCTGTTTTTT.

This clone was detected only once. The CDR3 loop is CASSLGGGASYNEQFF. The CDR3 DNA sequence: TGTGCCAGCAGCTTAGGAGGGGGGGCCTCCTACAATGAGCAGTTCTTC. This chain links TRBV5-4 with TRBJ2-1; D possibly corresponds to TRBD2 (7 bases). Trimming cost V 2 bases and J 0 bases, with 12 bases left between them. Germline CDR1 and CDR2: SGHNT and YYREEE (reference sequence). CDR3 length equals 16 residues.

This chain links TRBV7-8 with TRBJ2-5, with D perhaps matching TRBD2 (6 bases). Trimming removed 5 bases at V and 7 bases at J, with 17 bases between. This CDR3 is 14 amino acids long. Germline V gene sequence: CDR1 SGHVS, CDR2 FQNEAQ. In DNA, the CDR3 is TGTGCCAGCAGCCCGGGACTGACTCTTTGGACCCAGTACTTC. This gives the protein CASSPGLTLWTQYF.

The rearrangement uses TRBV4-3 and TRBJ1-6; D not resolved. There are 14 residues in the CDR3. With 8 bases removed from V and 0 bases from J, the gap between germline ends came to 8 bases. Germline V gene data show CDR1 as LGHNA and CDR2 as YSLEER. CDR3 residues: CASGHSSYNSPLHF. CDR3 sequence (DNA): TGCGCCAGCGGGCACAGCTCCTATAATTCACCCCTCCACTTT.

The chain has TRBV2 and TRBJ2-3, with D possibly TRBD2 on 5 matching bases. The CDR3 is 13 residues long. V was cut by 7 bases and J by 3 bases, with 11 bases left in between. In germline, CDR1 is SNHLY, CDR2 FYNNEI. The DNA for the CDR3 is TGTGCCAGCAACGAGGGAGTGACAGATACGCAGTATTTT. This codes for CASNEGVTDTQYF.

This CDR3 is CASSLDQGSGYEQYF. In DNA form, the CDR3 reads TGTGCCAGCAGTTTAGATCAGGGATCTGGGTACGAGCAGTACTTC. The V gene is TRBV2, the J gene TRBJ2-7, with a weak D call TRBD1 (5 bases). Trimming cost V 5 bases and J 4 bases, with 18 bases left between them. CDR1 and CDR2 from the germline V gene are SNHLY and FYNNEI. The CDR3 has 15 amino acids.

V and J are TRBV6-5 and TRBJ2-2, with D perhaps matching TRBD2 (7 bases). V was clipped by 7 bases and J by 3 bases, with 15 bases between them. The CDR3 extends over 15 amino acids. CDR1 and CDR2 from the germline V gene are MNHEY and SVGAGI. CDR3 DNA sequence: TGTGCCAGCACCATGGGGGGGGCTGACACCGGGGAGCTGTTTTTT. It is translated as CASTMGGADTGELFF.

This clone was observed a handful of times. The chain has TRBV4-2 and TRBJ2-3; 10 nucleotides match TRBD2. This CDR3 contains 16 residues. Germline lookup yields CDR1 LGHNA and CDR2 YNFKEQ. V was clipped by 1 base and J by 4 bases; unmatched bases: 5. This CDR3 is CASSQGGLARADTQYF. The CDR3 bases are TGTGCCAGCAGCCAAGGGGGACTAGCGAGGGCAGATACGCAGTATTTT.

This rearrangement joins TRBV5-6 to TRBJ2-5; 12 bases line up with TRBD1. Germline V gene sequence: CDR1 SGHDT, CDR2 YYEEEE. The junction had 11 bases not matched to a gene; V was cut back by 4 bases and J by 7 bases. The CDR3 sequence is 16 residues long. Here the CDR3 reads CASSQGQGAYKGTQYF. The CDR3 DNA follows: TGTGCCAGCAGCCAGGGACAGGGGGCGTATAAAGGGACCCAGTACTTC.

This clone has just a few counts. V gene TRBV28 combines with J gene TRBJ2-3; 7 bases align to TRBD2. J lost 5 bases, V lost 4 bases, and 6 bases had no gene match. The CDR3 sequence is 14 residues long. CDR1 and CDR2 (germline): MDHEN, SYDVKM. The CDR3 DNA sequence: TGTGCCAGCAGTTCCGGGACTATCCAAGATACGCAGTATTTT. Its protein is CASSSGTIQDTQYF.

V gene TRBV4-2 combines with J gene TRBJ2-7, with D perhaps matching TRBD2 (7 bases). Germline CDR1 LGHNA, CDR2 YNFKEQ. V dropped 6 bases and J dropped 2 bases, with 17 bases sitting between them. CDR3 size: 15 residues. The chain's CDR3 is CASRRAGATTYEQYF. The CDR3 DNA sequence: TGTGCCAGCAGGAGGGCGGGGGCTACTACCTACGAGCAGTACTTC.

The rearrangement uses TRBV11-2 and TRBJ1-1; TRBD1 might be the D (5 bases). CDR3 length equals 13 residues. In germline, CDR1 is SGHAT, CDR2 FQNNGV. The V end lost 0 bases, the J end lost 8 bases, and 10 bases lay between the germline ends. As DNA, the CDR3 is TGTGCCAGCAGCTTAGAACGGTGGGGCGAAGCTTTCTTT. This encodes CASSLERWGEAFF. Looking up the rest from reference TRBV11-2 and TRBJ1-1 gives the full variable domain: EAGVAQSPRYKIIEKRQSVAFWCNPISGHATLYWYQQILGQGPKLLIQFQNNGVVDDSQLPKDRFSAERLKGVDSTLKIQPAKLEDSAVYLCASSLERWGEAFFGQGTRLTVV.

For this clone: An end of the junction does not agree with germline; a read error may underlie this. The rearrangement links TRBV25-1 to TRBJ1-2, with D hard to call. Germline V gene data show CDR1 as MGHDK and CDR2 as SYGVNS. The CDR3 spans 17 residues. CDR3 region: CASSDHYPGRHPYDYTF. CDR3 in DNA: TGTGCCAGCAGTGATCACTATCCGGGGAGACATCCCTATGACTACACCTTC.

The chain recombines TRBV6-6 with TRBJ1-2, with 7 bases that match TRBD1. This CDR3 is built from 12 residues. The J segment lost 4 bases and the V segment lost 6 bases, leaving 2 bases of the junction unmatched. CDR1 MNHNY and CDR2 SVGAGI come from the germline V gene (reference sequence). The CDR3 protein is CASRGQSYGYTF. The CDR3 region has the DNA TGTGCCAGCAGGGGACAGTCCTATGGCTACACCTTC.

The chain recombines TRBV21-1 with TRBJ1-6. TRBV21-1 has pseudogene status. The CDR3 loop spans 16 amino acids. The CDR3 sequence: CASSKEARPPGAPLHF. Here the CDR3 DNA reads TGTGCCAGCAGCAAAGAGGCAAGGCCTCCCGGGGCACCCCTCCACTTT.

The V and J genes are TRBV14 and TRBJ1-1; 7 nucleotides line up with TRBD1. Germline loops: CDR1 SGHDN, CDR2 FVKESK. The V and J ends lost 3 bases and 1 base, in that order; junction bases with no gene match: 17. There are 19 residues in the CDR3. The CDR3 is CASSQIRMKTGAKNTEAFF. CDR3 coding DNA: TGTGCCAGCAGCCAGATAAGAATGAAAACAGGGGCCAAGAACACTGAAGCTTTCTTT.

The V call is TRBV7-2, the J call TRBJ2-5; a weak D match, TRBD1 (6 bases). From germline, CDR1 is SGHTA and CDR2 FQGNSA. V was shortened by 4 bases and J by 5 bases, with 8 bases between the two germline ends. The CDR3 is made up of 12 amino acids. CDR3 in DNA: TGTGCCAGCAGCTACACAGGGGAGACCCAGTACTTC. Protein: CASSYTGETQYF.